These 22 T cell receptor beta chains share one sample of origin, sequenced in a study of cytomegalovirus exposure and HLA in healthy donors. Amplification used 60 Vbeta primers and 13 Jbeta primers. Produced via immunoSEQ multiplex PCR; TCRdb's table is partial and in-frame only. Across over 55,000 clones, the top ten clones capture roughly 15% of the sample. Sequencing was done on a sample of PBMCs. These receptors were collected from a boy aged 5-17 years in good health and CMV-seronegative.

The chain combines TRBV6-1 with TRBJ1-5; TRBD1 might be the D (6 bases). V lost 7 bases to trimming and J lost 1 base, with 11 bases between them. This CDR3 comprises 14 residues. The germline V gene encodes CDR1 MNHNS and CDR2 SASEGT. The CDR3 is CASTQGISNQPQHF. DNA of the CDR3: TGTGCCAGCACCCAGGGGATCAGCAATCAGCCCCAGCATTTT.

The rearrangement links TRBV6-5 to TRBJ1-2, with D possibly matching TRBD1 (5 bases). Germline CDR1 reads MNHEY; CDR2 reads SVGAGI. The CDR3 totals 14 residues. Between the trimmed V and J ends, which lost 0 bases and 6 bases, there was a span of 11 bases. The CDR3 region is CASSYSSLGDGYTF. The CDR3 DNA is TGTGCCAGCAGTTACTCGTCCCTAGGGGATGGCTACACCTTC.

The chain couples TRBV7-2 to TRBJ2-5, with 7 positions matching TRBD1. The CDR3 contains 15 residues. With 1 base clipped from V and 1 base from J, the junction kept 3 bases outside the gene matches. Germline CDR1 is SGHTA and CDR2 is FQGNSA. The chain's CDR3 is CASSLVDRSQETQYF. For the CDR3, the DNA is TGTGCCAGCAGCTTAGTGGACAGGTCCCAAGAGACCCAGTACTTC.

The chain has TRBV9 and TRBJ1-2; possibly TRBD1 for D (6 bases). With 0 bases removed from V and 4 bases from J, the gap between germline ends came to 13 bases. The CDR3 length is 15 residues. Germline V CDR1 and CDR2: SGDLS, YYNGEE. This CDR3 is CASSVEQGDVYGYTF. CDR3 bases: TGTGCCAGCAGCGTAGAACAGGGCGACGTCTATGGCTACACCTTC.

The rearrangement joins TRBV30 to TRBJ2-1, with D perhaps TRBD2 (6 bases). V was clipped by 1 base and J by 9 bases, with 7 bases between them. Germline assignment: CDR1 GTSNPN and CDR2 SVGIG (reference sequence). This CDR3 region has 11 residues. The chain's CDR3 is CAWSEAGEQFF. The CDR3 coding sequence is TGTGCCTGGAGTGAAGCGGGTGAGCAGTTCTTC. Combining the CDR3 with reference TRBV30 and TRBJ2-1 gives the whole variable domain SQTIHQWPATLVQPVGSPLSLECTVEGTSNPNLYWYRQAAGRGLQLLFYSVGIGQISSEVPQNLSASRPQDRQFILSSKKLLLSDSGFYLCAWSEAGEQFFGPGTRLTVL.

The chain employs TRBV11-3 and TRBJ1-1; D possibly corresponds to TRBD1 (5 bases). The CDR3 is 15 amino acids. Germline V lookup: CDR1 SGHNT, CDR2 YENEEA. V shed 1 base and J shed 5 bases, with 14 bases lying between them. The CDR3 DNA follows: TGTGCCAGCAGCTTAGCGGCCGGGGGGAGGACTGAAGCTTTCTTT. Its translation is CASSLAAGGRTEAFF.

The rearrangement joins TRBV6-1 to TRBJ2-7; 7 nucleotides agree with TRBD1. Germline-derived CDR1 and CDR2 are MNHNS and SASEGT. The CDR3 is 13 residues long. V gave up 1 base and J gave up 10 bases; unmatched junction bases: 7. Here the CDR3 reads CASSEDRGRLQYF. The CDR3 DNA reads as TGTGCCAGCAGTGAAGACAGGGGCAGATTACAGTACTTC.

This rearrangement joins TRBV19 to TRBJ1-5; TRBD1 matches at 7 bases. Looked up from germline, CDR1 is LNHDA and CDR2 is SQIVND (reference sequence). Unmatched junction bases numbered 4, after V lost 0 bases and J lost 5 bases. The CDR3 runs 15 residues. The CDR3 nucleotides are TGTGCCAGTAGTATAGATCCTAGGGGGCATCAGCCCCAGCATTTT. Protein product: CASSIDPRGHQPQHF.

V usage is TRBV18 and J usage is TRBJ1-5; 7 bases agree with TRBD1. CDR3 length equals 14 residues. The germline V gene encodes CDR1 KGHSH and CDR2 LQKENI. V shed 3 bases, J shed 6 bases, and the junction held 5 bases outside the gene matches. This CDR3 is CASSPGQAGQPQHF. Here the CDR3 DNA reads TGTGCCAGCTCACCCGGACAGGCGGGTCAGCCCCAGCATTTT.

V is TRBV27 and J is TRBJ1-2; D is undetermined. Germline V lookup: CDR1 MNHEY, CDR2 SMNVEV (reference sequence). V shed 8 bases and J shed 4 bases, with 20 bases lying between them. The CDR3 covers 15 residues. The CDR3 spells CASALGVPRVYGYTF. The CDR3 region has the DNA TGTGCCAGCGCATTAGGAGTTCCGCGAGTCTATGGCTACACCTTC.

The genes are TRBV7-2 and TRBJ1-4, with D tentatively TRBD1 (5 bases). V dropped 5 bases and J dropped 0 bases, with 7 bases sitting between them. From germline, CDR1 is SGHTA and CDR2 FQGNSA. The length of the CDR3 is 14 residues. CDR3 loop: CASSPRATNEKLFF. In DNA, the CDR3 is TGTGCCAGCAGCCCCAGGGCAACTAATGAAAAACTGTTTTTT.

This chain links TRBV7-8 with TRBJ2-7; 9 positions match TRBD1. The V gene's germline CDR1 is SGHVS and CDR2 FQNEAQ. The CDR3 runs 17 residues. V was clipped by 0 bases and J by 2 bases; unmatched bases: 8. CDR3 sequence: CASSLAGTGGSAYEQYF. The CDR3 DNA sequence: TGTGCCAGCAGCTTAGCTGGTACAGGGGGCTCCGCCTACGAGCAGTACTTC.

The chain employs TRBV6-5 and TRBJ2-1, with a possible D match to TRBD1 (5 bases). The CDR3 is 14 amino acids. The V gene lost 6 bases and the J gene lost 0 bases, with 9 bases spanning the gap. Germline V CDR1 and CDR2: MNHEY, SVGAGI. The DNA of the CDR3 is TGTGCCAGCAGCCAGGGCATCTCCTACAATGAGCAGTTCTTC. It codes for CASSQGISYNEQFF.

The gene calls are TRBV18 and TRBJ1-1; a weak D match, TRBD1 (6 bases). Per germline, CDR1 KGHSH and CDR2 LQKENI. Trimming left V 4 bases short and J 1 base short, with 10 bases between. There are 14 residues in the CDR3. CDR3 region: CASSLTGANTEAFF. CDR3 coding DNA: TGTGCCAGCTCACTGACAGGCGCGAACACTGAAGCTTTCTTT.

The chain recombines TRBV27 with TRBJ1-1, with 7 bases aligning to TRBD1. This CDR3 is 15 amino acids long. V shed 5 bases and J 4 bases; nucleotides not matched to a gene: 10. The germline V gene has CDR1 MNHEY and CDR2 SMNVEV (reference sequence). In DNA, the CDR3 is TGTGCCAGCAGTGACGCGACAGGGAAGGGCACTGAAGCTTTCTTT. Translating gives CASSDATGKGTEAFF.

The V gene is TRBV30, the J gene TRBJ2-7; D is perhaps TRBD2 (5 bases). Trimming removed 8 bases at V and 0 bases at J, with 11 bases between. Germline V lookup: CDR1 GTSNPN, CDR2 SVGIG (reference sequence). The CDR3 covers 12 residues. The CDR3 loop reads CAGKRSSYEQYF. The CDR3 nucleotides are TGTGCCGGCAAGCGGAGCTCCTACGAGCAGTACTTC.

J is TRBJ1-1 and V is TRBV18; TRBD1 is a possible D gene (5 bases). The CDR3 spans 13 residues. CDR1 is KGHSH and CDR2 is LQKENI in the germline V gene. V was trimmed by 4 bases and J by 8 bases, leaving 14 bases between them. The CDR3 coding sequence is TGTGCCAGCTCACTAGGCAGGGTAAGCGAAGCTTTCTTT. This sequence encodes CASSLGRVSEAFF.

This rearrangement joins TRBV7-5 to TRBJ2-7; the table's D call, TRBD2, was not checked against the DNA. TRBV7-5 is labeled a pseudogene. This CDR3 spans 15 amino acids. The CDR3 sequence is CVRSPVAGEYYEQYF. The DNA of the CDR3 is TGTGTCAGAAGCCCCGTAGCGGGGGAATATTACGAGCAGTACTTC.

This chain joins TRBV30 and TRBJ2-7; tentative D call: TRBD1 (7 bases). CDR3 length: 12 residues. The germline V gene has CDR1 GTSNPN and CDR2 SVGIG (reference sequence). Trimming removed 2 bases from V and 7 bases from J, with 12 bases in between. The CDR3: CAWSRRGREQYF. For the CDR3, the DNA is TGTGCCTGGAGTCGGAGGGGGCGTGAGCAGTACTTC.

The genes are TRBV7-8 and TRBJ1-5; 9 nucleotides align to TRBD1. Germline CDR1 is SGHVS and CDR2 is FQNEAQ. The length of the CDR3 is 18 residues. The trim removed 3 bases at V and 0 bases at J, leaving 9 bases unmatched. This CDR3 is CASSFWTGASNSNQPQHF. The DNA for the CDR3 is TGTGCCAGCAGCTTTTGGACAGGGGCCTCGAATAGCAATCAGCCCCAGCATTTT.

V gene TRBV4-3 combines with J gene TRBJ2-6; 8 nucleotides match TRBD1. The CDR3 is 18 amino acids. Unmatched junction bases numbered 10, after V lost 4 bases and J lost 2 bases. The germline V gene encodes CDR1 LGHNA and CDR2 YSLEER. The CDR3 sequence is CASSPPGQDLTGANVLTF. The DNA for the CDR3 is TGCGCCAGCAGCCCACCGGGACAGGATCTAACTGGGGCCAACGTCCTGACTTTC.

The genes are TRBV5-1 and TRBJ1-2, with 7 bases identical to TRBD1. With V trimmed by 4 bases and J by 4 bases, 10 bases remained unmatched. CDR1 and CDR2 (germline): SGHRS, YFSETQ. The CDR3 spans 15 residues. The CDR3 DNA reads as TGCGCCAGCAGCCTGGGACGACAGGGTGGCTATGGCTACACCTTC. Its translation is CASSLGRQGGYGYTF.